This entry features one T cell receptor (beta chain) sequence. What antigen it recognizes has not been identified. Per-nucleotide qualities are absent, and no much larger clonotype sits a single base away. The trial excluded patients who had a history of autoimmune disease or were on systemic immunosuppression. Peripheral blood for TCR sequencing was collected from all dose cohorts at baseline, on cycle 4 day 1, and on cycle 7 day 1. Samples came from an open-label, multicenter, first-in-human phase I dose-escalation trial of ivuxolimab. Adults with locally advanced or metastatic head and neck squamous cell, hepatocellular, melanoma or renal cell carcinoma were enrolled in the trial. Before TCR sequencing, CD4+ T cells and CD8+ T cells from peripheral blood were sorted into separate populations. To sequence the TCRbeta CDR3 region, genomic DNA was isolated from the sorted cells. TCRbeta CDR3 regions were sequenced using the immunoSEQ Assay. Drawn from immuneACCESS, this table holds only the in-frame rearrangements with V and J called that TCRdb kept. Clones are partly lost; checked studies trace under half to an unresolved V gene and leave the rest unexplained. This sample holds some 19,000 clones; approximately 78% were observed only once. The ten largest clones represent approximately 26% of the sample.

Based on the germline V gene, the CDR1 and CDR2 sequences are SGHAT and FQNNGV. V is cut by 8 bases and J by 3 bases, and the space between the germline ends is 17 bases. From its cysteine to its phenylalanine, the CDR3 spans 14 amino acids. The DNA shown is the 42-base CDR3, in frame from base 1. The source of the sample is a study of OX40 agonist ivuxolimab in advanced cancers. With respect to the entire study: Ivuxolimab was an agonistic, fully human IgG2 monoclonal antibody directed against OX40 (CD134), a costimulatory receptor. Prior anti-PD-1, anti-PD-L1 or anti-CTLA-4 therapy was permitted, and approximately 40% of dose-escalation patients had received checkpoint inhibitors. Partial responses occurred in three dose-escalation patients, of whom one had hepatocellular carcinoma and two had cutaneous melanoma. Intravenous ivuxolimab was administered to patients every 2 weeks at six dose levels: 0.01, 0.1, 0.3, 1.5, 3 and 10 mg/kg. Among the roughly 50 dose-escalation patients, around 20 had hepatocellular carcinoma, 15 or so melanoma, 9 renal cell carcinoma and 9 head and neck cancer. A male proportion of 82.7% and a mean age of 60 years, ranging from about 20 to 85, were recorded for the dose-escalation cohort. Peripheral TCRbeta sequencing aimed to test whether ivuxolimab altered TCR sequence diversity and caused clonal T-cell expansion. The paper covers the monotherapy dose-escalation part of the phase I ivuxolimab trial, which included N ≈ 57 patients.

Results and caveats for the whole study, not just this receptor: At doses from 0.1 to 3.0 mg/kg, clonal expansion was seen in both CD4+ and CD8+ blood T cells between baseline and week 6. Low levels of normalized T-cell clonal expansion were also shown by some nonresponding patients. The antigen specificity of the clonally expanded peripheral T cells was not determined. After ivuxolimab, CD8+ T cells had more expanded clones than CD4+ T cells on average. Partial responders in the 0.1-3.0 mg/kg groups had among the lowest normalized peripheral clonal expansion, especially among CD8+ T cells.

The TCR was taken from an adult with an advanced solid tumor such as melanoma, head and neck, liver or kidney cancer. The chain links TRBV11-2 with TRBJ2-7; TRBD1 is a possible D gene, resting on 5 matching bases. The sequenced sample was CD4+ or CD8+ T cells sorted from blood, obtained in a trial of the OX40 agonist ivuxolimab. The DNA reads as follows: TGTGCCAGCGCTTCTGGGCAGGGATTCTACGAGCAGTACTTC. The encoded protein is CASASGQGFYEQYF.